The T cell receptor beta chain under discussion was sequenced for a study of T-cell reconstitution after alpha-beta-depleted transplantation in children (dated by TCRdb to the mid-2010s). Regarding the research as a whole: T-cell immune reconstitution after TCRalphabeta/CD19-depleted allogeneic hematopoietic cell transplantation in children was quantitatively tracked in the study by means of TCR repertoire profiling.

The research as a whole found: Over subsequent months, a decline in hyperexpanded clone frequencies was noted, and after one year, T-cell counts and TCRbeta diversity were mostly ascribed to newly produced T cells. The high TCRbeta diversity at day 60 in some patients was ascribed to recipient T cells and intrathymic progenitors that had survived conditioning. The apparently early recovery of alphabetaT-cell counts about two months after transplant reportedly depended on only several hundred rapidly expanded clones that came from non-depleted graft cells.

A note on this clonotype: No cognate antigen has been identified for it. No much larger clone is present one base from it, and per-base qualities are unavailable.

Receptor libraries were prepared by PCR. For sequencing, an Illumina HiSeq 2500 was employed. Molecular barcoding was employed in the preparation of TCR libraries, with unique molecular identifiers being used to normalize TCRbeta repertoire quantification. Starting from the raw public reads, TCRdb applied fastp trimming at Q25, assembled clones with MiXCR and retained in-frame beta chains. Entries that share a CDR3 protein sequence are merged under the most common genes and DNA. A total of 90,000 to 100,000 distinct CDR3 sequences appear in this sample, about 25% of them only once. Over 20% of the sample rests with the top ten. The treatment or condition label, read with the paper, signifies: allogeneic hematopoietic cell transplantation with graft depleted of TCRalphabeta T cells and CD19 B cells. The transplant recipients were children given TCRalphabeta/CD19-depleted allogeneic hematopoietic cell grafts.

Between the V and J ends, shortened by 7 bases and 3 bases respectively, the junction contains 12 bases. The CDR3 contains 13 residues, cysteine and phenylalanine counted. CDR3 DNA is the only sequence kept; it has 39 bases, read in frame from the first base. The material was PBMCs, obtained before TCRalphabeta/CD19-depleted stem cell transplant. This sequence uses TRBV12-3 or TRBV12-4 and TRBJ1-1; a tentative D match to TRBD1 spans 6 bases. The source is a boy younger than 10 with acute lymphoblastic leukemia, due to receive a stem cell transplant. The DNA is TGTGCCAGCATTACCACAGGGTACACTGAAGCTTTCTTT. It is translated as CASITTGYTEAFF.